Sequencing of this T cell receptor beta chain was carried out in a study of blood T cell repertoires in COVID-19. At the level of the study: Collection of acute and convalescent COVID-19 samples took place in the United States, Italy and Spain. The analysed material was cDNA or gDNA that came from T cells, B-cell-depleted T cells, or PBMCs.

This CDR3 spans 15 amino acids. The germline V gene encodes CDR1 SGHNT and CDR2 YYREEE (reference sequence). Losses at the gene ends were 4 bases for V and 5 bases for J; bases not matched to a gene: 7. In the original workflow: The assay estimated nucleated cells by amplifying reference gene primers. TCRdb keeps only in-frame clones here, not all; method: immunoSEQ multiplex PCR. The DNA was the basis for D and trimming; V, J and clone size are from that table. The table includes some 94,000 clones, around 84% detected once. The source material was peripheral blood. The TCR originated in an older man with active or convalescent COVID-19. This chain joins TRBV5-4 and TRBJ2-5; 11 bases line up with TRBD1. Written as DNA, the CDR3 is TGTGCCAGCAGCCAAGGACAGGGGGCTTATGAGACCCAGTACTTC. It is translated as CASSQGQGAYETQYF.